What follows are 3 T cell receptor beta chains derived from one specimen sequenced in a study of tumor and adjacent non-tumor tissue in lung cancer. TCRbeta libraries were built with three rounds of nested PCR, modified from ARM-PCR. TCRdb reprocessed the multiplex PCR reads via MiXCR and lists one record per CDR3 protein. The sample yields under 140,000 distinct CDR3 sequences, nearly 85% seen once. This sample's RNA came from whole unsorted tissue. Source material: lung tumor tissue. Receptors were obtained from a man between 65 and 85 years old with non-small cell lung cancer.

Concerning this clonotype: This clone may be a read error of a much larger clone one base away. The rearrangement joins TRBV28 to TRBJ2-1; a weak D match, TRBD1 (8 bases). The germline V gene has CDR1 MDHEN and CDR2 SYDVKM. This CDR3 is 15 amino acids long. V lost 7 bases and J 6 bases, leaving 19 bases between the germline ends. CDR3 protein: CASNLIQGGANEQFF. For the CDR3, the DNA is TGTGCCAGCAATCTCATACAGGGGGGGGCCAATGAGCAGTTCTTC.

Details on this clonotype: The germline gene is not matched at one end of the junction; a read error may be the cause. V usage is TRBV18 and J usage is TRBJ2-7; possible D gene TRBD2, 6 bases. Germline CDR1 KGHSH, CDR2 LQKENI. The CDR3 is 13 residues long. The CDR3 bases are TGTGTCAGCTCACGAACGCGGGGCGGCGAGCAGTACTTC. This sequence encodes CVSSRTRGGEQYF.

To note about this clonotype: An end of the junction does not agree with germline; a read error may underlie this. J is TRBJ2-5 and V is TRBV11-3; maybe TRBD1 (5 bases). CDR3 length: 17 amino acids. Germline assignment: CDR1 SGHNT and CDR2 YENEEA. CDR3 amino acids: CPSSLAPGLTNQETPYF. The CDR3 coding sequence is TGTCCCAGCAGCTTAGCACCAGGGCTTACCAACCAAGAGACCCCGTACTTC.